Below, 3 T cell receptor beta chains from the same sample are listed, as sequenced in a study of blood T cells in healthy people across ages. A J-beta primer mix and a sample-barcoded 5' primer were used in a second PCR of roughly 6 to 11 cycles. In TCRdb, the 5' RACE reads were re-called with MiXCR into one record per CDR3 protein. This table holds some 690,000 distinct CDR3 sequences, approximately 21% found once. The sequenced sample was blood. Receptor source: a man between 65 and 85 years old in good health.

The chain has TRBV7-2 and TRBJ2-3, with a tentative D call TRBD1 (6 bases). CDR1 SGHTA and CDR2 FQGNSA come from the germline V gene. V was shortened by 5 bases and J by 2 bases, with 11 bases between the two germline ends. The CDR3 consists of 14 residues. In DNA form, the CDR3 reads TGTGCCAGCAGCCTACAGGGTCCCACAGATACGCAGTATTTT. Protein sequence: CASSLQGPTDTQYF. Full variable domain (outside the CDR3, taken from reference TRBV7-2 and TRBJ2-3): GAGVSQSPSNKVTEKGKDVELRCDPISGHTALYWYRQSLGQGLEFLIYFQGNSAPDKSGLPSDRFSAERTGGSVSTLTIQRTQQEDSAVYLCASSLQGPTDTQYFGPGTRLTVL.

The rearrangement joins TRBV19 to TRBJ2-3, with D perhaps TRBD1 or TRBD2 (5 bases each). The CDR3 runs to 15 residues. From germline, CDR1 is LNHDA and CDR2 SQIVND (reference sequence). V was clipped by 4 bases and J by 3 bases, with 14 bases between them. The CDR3: CASSRGPPLTDTQYF. CDR3 DNA: TGTGCCAGTAGTAGGGGACCGCCTTTGACAGATACGCAGTATTTT.

The chain uses TRBV4-3 and TRBJ1-5, with 8 bases fitting TRBD1. The CDR3 has 14 amino acids. CDR1 LGHNA and CDR2 YSLEER come from the germline V gene. V lost 3 bases, J lost 4 bases, and 2 bases stayed unmatched. Here the CDR3 DNA reads TGCGCCAGCAGCCACGACAGGGGTAATCAGCCCCAGCATTTT. Amino acids: CASSHDRGNQPQHF.